These 25 T cell receptor beta chains were sequenced from one sample in a study of breast tumors, draining lymph nodes, adjacent tissues (dated by TCRdb to 2015 to 2016). Lymph node samples were obtained from the axillary draining lymph nodes of breast cancer patients. The library was obtained by multiplex PCR. The sequencing machine was an Illumina HiSeq 2000. TCRdb handled the public reads itself, with Q25 trimming in fastp and clone calling in MiXCR, and kept productive beta chains. Every CDR3 protein is listed once, alongside the most common genes and DNA of its rows. The sample table contains 200,000 or so distinct CDR3 sequences; only one count was recorded for approximately 30% of them. The ten most abundant clones make up 4.3% of the sample. The specimen sequenced was axillary lymph node tissue. These receptors were taken from a female donor with breast cancer. Some clones in this sample may be carry-over from other donors' samples.

For this clonotype: At one end, the junction sequence differs from germline, possibly due to a read error. This chain connects TRBV7-9 to TRBJ1-2; D gene ambiguous. Germline V gene sequence: CDR1 SEHNR, CDR2 FQNEAQ (reference sequence). The CDR3 sequence is 15 residues long. The CDR3 DNA sequence: TGTGCCAGCAGCTTAGGACCGGCCCGACGCTATGGCTACCCCTTC. Translation gives CASSLGPARRYGYPF.

The genes are TRBV29-1 and TRBJ2-1; TRBD2 aligns across 14 bases. CDR1 and CDR2 (germline): SQVTM, ANQGSEA. The CDR3 covers 15 residues. Losses at the gene ends were 4 bases for V and 5 bases for J; bases not matched to a gene: 4. Written as DNA, the CDR3 is TGCAGCGTTGTCCCGGGACTAGCGGGGGACAATGAGCAGTTCTTC. It specifies CSVVPGLAGDNEQFF.

This clonotype was observed many times. CDR3 loop: CSAGRDISNQPQHF. The CDR3 bases are TGCAGTGCTGGCCGGGACATTAGCAATCAGCCCCAGCATTTT. J is TRBJ1-5 and V is TRBV20-1, with a weak D call TRBD1 (6 bases). Germline CDR1 and CDR2: DFQATT and SNEGSKA (reference sequence). The CDR3 is 14 amino acids. V lost 5 bases, J lost 0 bases, and 11 bases lay in between.

This clonotype was counted many times. The chain has TRBV7-9 and TRBJ2-1; 11 positions agree with TRBD2. The CDR3 extends over 16 amino acids. In germline, CDR1 is SEHNR, CDR2 FQNEAQ (reference sequence). Trimming cost V 1 base and J 8 bases; bases outside gene matches: 7. The CDR3 spells CASSLGLAGGNHEQFF. In nucleotides, the CDR3 is TGTGCCAGCAGCTTAGGTCTAGCGGGAGGTAACCATGAGCAGTTCTTC.

On this clonotype itself: One junction end disagrees with the germline gene, perhaps due to a read error. The chain joins TRBV20-1 to TRBJ2-5, with unresolved D. Germline CDR1 is DFQATT and CDR2 is SNEGSKA (reference sequence). The CDR3 extends over 12 amino acids. The CDR3 loop is CSARGGKETPYF. The DNA for the CDR3 is TGCAGTGCTAGAGGTGGGAAAGAGACCCCGTACTTC.

On this clonotype itself: Given a much more abundant clone one base away, this may be a read error. V usage is TRBV5-4 and J usage is TRBJ2-7; the D is unclear. Germline values: CDR1 SGHNT, CDR2 YYREEE (reference sequence). Trimming left V 0 bases short and J 3 bases short, with 13 bases between. CDR3 length equals 15 residues. The CDR3 nucleotides are TGTGCCAGCAGCTTGGAAGCAGTTAAGCTCTACGAGCAGTACTTC. Translated: CASSLEAVKLYEQYF. Full variable domain (remainder filled in from reference TRBV5-4 and TRBJ2-7): ETGVTQSPTHLIKTRGQQVTLRCSSQSGHNTVSWYQQALGQGPQFIFQYYREEENGRGNFPPRFSGLQFPNYSSELNVNALELDDSALYLCASSLEAVKLYEQYFGPGTRLTVT.

J is TRBJ2-1 and V is TRBV5-4; D possibly corresponds to TRBD1 (5 bases). Trimming took off 0 bases at V and 2 bases at J, with 12 bases between the two ends. Germline CDR1 reads SGHNT; CDR2 reads YYREEE (reference sequence). The CDR3 contains 16 residues. The CDR3 loop reads CASSLAGARAYNEQFF. The CDR3 nucleotides are TGTGCCAGCAGCTTGGCTGGGGCCAGGGCCTACAATGAGCAGTTCTTC.

This chain joins TRBV6-1 and TRBJ1-2; D unclear. V was pared by 5 bases and J by 0 bases, with 22 bases between. Germline V gives CDR1 MNHNS, CDR2 SASEGT. The CDR3 contains 18 residues. CDR3 nucleotides: TGTGCCAGCAGTCAGCGGCTGTCGAGCCGGAACTCTAACTATGGCTACACCTTC. It yields the protein CASSQRLSSRNSNYGYTF.

This clonotype occurred many times. The J gene is TRBJ2-1, the V gene TRBV20-1, with 14 bases matching TRBD2. The CDR3 has 17 residues. Germline CDR1 reads DFQATT; CDR2 reads SNEGSKA (reference sequence). This chain's CDR3 is CREPGLAGGVGISEQFF. The CDR3 DNA sequence: TGCAGGGAACCCGGACTAGCGGGGGGAGTAGGTATAAGTGAGCAGTTCTTC.

This clonotype was recorded at least ten times. V usage is TRBV2 and J usage is TRBJ2-7; D gene unclear. Germline V lookup: CDR1 SNHLY, CDR2 FYNNEI. With 6 bases removed from V and 0 bases from J, the gap between germline ends came to 9 bases. The CDR3 sequence is 13 residues long. CDR3 coding DNA: TGTGCCAGCAGCCCCAGACACTCCTACGAGCAGTACTTC. Translated, it gives CASSPRHSYEQYF.

At least ten counts were recorded for this clonotype. The final CDR3 position lacks the conserved phenylalanine or tryptophan, pointing to a likely read error. The DNA is left out, because the CDR3 cannot be placed on it with certainty; the CDR3 is given as TCRdb lists it. The gene calls are TRBV20-1 and TRBJ1-6; the D call of TRBD1 is as the table states it, not checked on the DNA. In germline, CDR1 is DFQATT, CDR2 SNEGSKA (reference sequence). Including both end residues, the CDR3 is 13 amino acids long. The CDR3 reads CSAPGQTTFTPPL.

The chain uses TRBV6-6 and TRBJ2-1; possible D gene TRBD1, 7 bases. Trimming took 5 bases from V and 3 from J, leaving 14 bases between them. Germline CDR1 reads MNHNY; CDR2 reads SVGAGI (reference sequence). The CDR3 runs to 15 residues. The CDR3 bases are TGTGCCAGCAGTCACTTGCAGGGGGGCTACAATGAGCAGTTCTTC. Translating gives CASSHLQGGYNEQFF.

Of note for this clonotype: The CDR3 ends on some other residue instead of the conserved phenylalanine or tryptophan, so this is likely a read error. The chain has TRBV10-2 and TRBJ2-1, with a possible D match to TRBD2 (6 bases). Deletions cut 2 bases from V and 10 bases from J, with 21 bases between. Germline loops: CDR1 WSHSY, CDR2 SAAADI. CDR3 size: 16 residues. CDR3 in amino acids: CASSEGCGNNKGEQFL. Here the CDR3 DNA reads TGCGCCAGCAGTGAGGGGTGCGGGAACAATAAAGGGGAGCAGTTCCTC.

With respect to this clonotype: A clone one base away is much larger, so this may be a read error. The chain uses TRBV6-1 and TRBJ2-1; 9 bases are a match to TRBD2. The CDR3 runs 16 residues. The germline gives CDR1 MNHNS, CDR2 SASEGT. The DNA for the CDR3 is TGTGCCAGCAGTCCCTTCGCGGGAGGGCCGAACAATGAGCAGCTCTTC. Translating gives CASSPFAGGPNNEQLF.

The J gene is TRBJ1-5, the V gene TRBV5-6; TRBD1 might be the D (5 bases). CDR3 size: 13 residues. V was pared by 4 bases and J by 6 bases, with 11 bases between. Germline V gives CDR1 SGHDT, CDR2 YYEEEE. Here the CDR3 DNA reads TGTGCCAGCAGCCTAGGGGCGGCTCAGCCCCAGCATTTT. It specifies CASSLGAAQPQHF.

As to this clonotype: The junction differs from germline at one of its ends, possibly a read error. V usage is TRBV6-5 and J usage is TRBJ2-5; TRBD2 aligns across 9 bases. The CDR3 spans 19 residues. Per the germline V gene, CDR1 is MNHEY and CDR2 is SVGAGI. CDR3 region: CASSHSRTDPSGNQETQYF. The CDR3 region has the DNA TGTGCCAGCAGTCACTCGAGGACCGACCCTAGCGGGAACCAAGAGACCCAGTACTTC.

Worth noting for this clonotype: It may be a read error: a sequence one base away is much more abundant. The V call is TRBV20-1, the J call TRBJ2-7; D remains unclear. The CDR3 extends over 16 amino acids. The ends were cut back, 4 bases at V and 0 bases at J, with 19 bases in the middle. Per the germline V gene, CDR1 is DFQATT and CDR2 is SNEGSKA (reference sequence). The CDR3 region is CSANPRDPSTSYEQYF. CDR3 DNA sequence: TGCAGTGCTAACCCCCGCGACCCGTCAACCTCCTACGAGCAGTACTTC.

This clonotype was seen many times. This sequence joins TRBV20-1 and TRBJ2-3, with 8 positions matching TRBD1. With V trimmed by 4 bases and J by 1 base, 16 bases remained unmatched. The CDR3 consists of 18 residues. Germline V gives CDR1 DFQATT, CDR2 SNEGSKA (reference sequence). CDR3 in DNA: TGCAGTGCTATAAGTTGGGAGGCTAGGACAGGGCGCACAGATACGCAGTATTTT. It codes for CSAISWEARTGRTDTQYF.

Ten or more counts support this clonotype. The chain carries TRBV19 and TRBJ1-5; a weak D match, TRBD1 (6 bases). V was pared by 5 bases and J by 0 bases, with 11 bases between. Germline CDR1 is LNHDA and CDR2 is SQIVND (reference sequence). The CDR3 runs 15 residues. This CDR3 reads CASSLRTDSNQPQHF. CDR3 bases: TGTGCCAGTAGTTTAAGGACAGATAGCAATCAGCCCCAGCATTTT.

This clonotype was found many times. An end of the junction differs from the germline gene, which may be a read error. The chain recombines TRBV29-1 with TRBJ2-3; no clear D gene. This CDR3 spans 13 amino acids. Germline V gives CDR1 SQVTM, CDR2 ANQGSEA. The CDR3 region has the DNA TGCAGCGTTTTACTTCCCGTAACAGATATGCAGTATTTT. Its translation is CSVLLPVTDMQYF.

There are many counts of this clonotype. The chain combines TRBV29-1 with TRBJ2-1; 14 bases map to TRBD2. The CDR3 spans 19 residues. Germline lookup yields CDR1 SQVTM and CDR2 ANQGSEA. J gave up 1 base and V 3 bases, and 11 bases lay outside the gene matches. CDR3: CSVEPWGLAGVGSYNEQFF. The CDR3 nucleotides are TGCAGCGTTGAGCCGTGGGGACTAGCGGGAGTGGGGTCCTACAATGAGCAGTTCTTC.

Ten or more counts support this clonotype. The chain combines TRBV7-2 with TRBJ2-3; maybe TRBD2 (6 bases). Germline V gene sequence: CDR1 SGHTA, CDR2 FQGNSA. This CDR3 has 16 amino acids. V was trimmed by 0 bases and J by 4 bases, leaving 14 bases between them. The DNA for the CDR3 is TGTGCCAGCAGCTTAGCGGGAGGCCTCTATCCAGATACGCAGTATTTT. This gives the protein CASSLAGGLYPDTQYF.

Notes on this clonotype: This may stem from a read error, because a much larger clone lies one nucleotide away. This rearrangement joins TRBV20-1 to TRBJ2-7; 8 bases align to TRBD2. The CDR3 runs to 12 residues. The germline V gene encodes CDR1 DFQATT and CDR2 SNEGSKA (reference sequence). The CDR3, as DNA: TGCAGTGTCGGACTAGCTTCTTACGAGCCGTACTTC. It translates to CSVGLASYEPYF.

This clonotype was recorded many times. The chain joins TRBV7-2 to TRBJ1-2; 8 bases line up with TRBD1. J gave up 2 bases and V 5 bases, and 7 bases lay outside the gene matches. The CDR3 totals 15 residues. The germline CDR1 and CDR2 sequences are SGHTA and FQGNSA. CDR3 in amino acids: CASSHRGGGNYGYTF. The CDR3 region has the DNA TGTGCCAGCAGCCACAGGGGGGGCGGGAACTATGGCTACACCTTC.

This clonotype came up many times. An end of the junction differs from the germline gene, which may be a read error. CDR3 amino acids: CASSFQGEEYF. The CDR3 coding sequence is TGTGCCAGCAGTTTCCAGGGCGAGGAGTACTTC. The V and J genes are TRBV12-3 or TRBV12-4 and TRBJ2-7, with D possibly being TRBD1 (5 bases). The CDR3 is made up of 11 amino acids.